The clone carrying this T cell receptor beta chain was seen just once. Its antigen is not identified. Germline CDR1 reads LNHDA; CDR2 reads SQIVND (reference sequence). The trim removed 4 bases at V and 2 bases at J, leaving 3 bases unmatched. The CDR3 runs 14 residues. The data are from a study of cytomegalovirus exposure and HLA in healthy donors. Donors had nominal health at sampling but likely had unrecorded immune exposures. In the PCR, 60 Vbeta and 13 Jbeta primers were used. The repertoire was sequenced with immunoSEQ multiplex PCR; TCRdb's copy has only in-frame clones and lacks some. The data show under 130,000 clones, around 77% seen once. Study-level results: Available immune exposure information was restricted to CMV serostatus only. As confirmed in vitro, a few CMV-associated chains were specific for CMV antigens.

The TCR originated in a man in his fifties or sixties in good health and CMV-seropositive. The sequenced material came from PBMCs. J is TRBJ2-3 and V is TRBV19; 7 bases match TRBD1. The CDR3: CASSRGQHTDTQYF. CDR3 bases: TGTGCCAGTAGTAGGGGACAGCACACAGATACGCAGTATTTT.